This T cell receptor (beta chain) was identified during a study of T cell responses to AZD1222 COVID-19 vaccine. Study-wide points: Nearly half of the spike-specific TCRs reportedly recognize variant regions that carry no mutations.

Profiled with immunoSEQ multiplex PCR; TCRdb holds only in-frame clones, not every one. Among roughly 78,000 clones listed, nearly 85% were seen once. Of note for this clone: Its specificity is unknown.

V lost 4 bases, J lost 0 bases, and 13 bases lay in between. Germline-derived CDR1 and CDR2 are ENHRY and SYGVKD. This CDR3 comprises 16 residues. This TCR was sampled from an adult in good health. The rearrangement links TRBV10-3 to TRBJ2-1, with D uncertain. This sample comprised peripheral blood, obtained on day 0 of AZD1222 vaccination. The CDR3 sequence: CAISGNSTSSYNEQFF. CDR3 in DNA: TGTGCCATCAGTGGTAATTCAACCAGCTCCTACAATGAGCAGTTCTTC.